One sample yielded the 11 T cell receptor beta chains listed below, sequenced in a study of T cell responses to AZD1222 COVID-19 vaccine. TCRdb's table, derived via immunoSEQ multiplex PCR, lists solely in-frame clones and lacks some. Here the sample spans tens of thousands of clones, roughly four fifths being singletons. The sample in question was peripheral blood, obtained 28 days after the second AZD1222 dose. Every receptor here comes from an adult who received the AZD1222 COVID-19 vaccine.

The rearrangement links TRBV9 to TRBJ2-2; tentatively, D is TRBD2 (6 bases). Germline CDR1 SGDLS, CDR2 YYNGEE. Trimming shortened V by 0 bases and J by 5 bases, and 14 bases separated the two germline ends. The CDR3 loop spans 16 amino acids. CDR3 nucleotides: TGTGCCAGCAGCGTAGTTCCCGACAGCGGGACCGGGGAGCTGTTTTTT. Translated: CASSVVPDSGTGELFF. Based on the CDR3 plus reference TRBV9 and TRBJ2-2, the full variable domain is DSGVTQTPKHLITATGQRVTLRCSPRSGDLSVYWYQQSLDQGLQFLIQYYNGEERAKGNILERFSAQQFPDLHSELNLSSLELGDSALYFCASSVVPDSGTGELFFGEGSRLTVL.

This chain uses TRBV6-5 with TRBJ1-2; D unresolved. CDR1 is MNHEY and CDR2 is SVGAGI in the germline V gene. The length of the CDR3 is 16 residues. The V and J ends lost 2 bases and 1 base respectively, with 14 bases between them. CDR3 bases: TGTGCCAGCAGTTACGGGTCAGCTACTTTTAACTATGGCTACACCTTC. The encoded protein is CASSYGSATFNYGYTF.

This chain connects TRBV15 to TRBJ2-5; 9 nucleotides agree with TRBD2. The CDR3 extends over 15 amino acids. The germline V gene encodes CDR1 LNHNV and CDR2 YYDKDF (reference sequence). V lost 5 bases and J lost 5; bases outside the gene matches: 9. The CDR3: CATSARASGAETQYF. CDR3 in DNA: TGTGCCACCAGCGCCCGAGCTAGCGGGGCGGAGACCCAGTACTTC.

The V gene is TRBV7-9, the J gene TRBJ2-3; D may be TRBD1 (5 bases). The V gene's germline CDR1 is SEHNR and CDR2 FQNEAQ (reference sequence). The CDR3 is 14 amino acids. The ends were cut back, 1 base at V and 1 base at J, with 6 bases in the middle. The CDR3 region is CASSLGRGTDTQYF. The DNA of the CDR3 is TGTGCCAGCAGCTTAGGCAGGGGCACAGATACGCAGTATTTT.

The chain carries TRBV10-3 and TRBJ2-1; D ambiguous. Germline V gene sequence: CDR1 ENHRY, CDR2 SYGVKD. V was trimmed by 10 bases and J by 9 bases, leaving 22 bases between them. This CDR3 comprises 14 residues. The CDR3 loop is CATDPRLGDGEQFF. CDR3 coding DNA: TGTGCCACCGACCCCCGGTTGGGTGATGGTGAGCAGTTCTTC.

V gene TRBV11-3 combines with J gene TRBJ2-1, with TRBD1 matching 9 bases. V lost 3 bases to trimming and J lost 3 bases; unmatched junction nucleotides: 3. The germline V gene encodes CDR1 SGHNT and CDR2 YENEEA. The CDR3 extends over 15 amino acids. The CDR3 region has the DNA TGTGCCAGCAGCTTCGGGACAGGGATCTACAATGAGCAGTTCTTC. Its translation: CASSFGTGIYNEQFF.

J is TRBJ1-5 and V is TRBV28; D call uncertain. Per the germline V gene, CDR1 is MDHEN and CDR2 is SYDVKM. The CDR3 spans 12 residues. V was shortened by 6 bases and J by 0 bases, with 3 bases between the two germline ends. This CDR3 reads CASSISNQPQHF. CDR3 sequence (DNA): TGTGCCAGCAGCATTAGCAATCAGCCCCAGCATTTT.

The chain has TRBV29-1 and TRBJ2-1; D is uncertain. Germline CDR1 is SQVTM and CDR2 is ANQGSEA. V shed 0 bases and J shed 4 bases, with 4 bases lying between them. CDR3 length: 12 amino acids. The CDR3 DNA follows: TGCAGCGTTGAAGACGGATACAATGAGCAGTTCTTC. Its translation is CSVEDGYNEQFF.

This clone has a single count. V and J are TRBV9 and TRBJ1-2; 7 bases agree with TRBD1. There are 15 residues in the CDR3. Trimming took 3 bases from V and 4 from J; bases not matched to a gene: 9. Germline lookup yields CDR1 SGDLS and CDR2 YYNGEE. The chain's CDR3 is CASSAEGAWGYGYTF. The CDR3 nucleotides read TGTGCCAGCAGCGCCGAGGGGGCCTGGGGCTATGGCTACACCTTC.

The V call is TRBV19, the J call TRBJ2-7; 11 nucleotides match TRBD2. V lost 5 bases and J lost 4; bases outside the gene matches: 7. The length of the CDR3 is 15 residues. Germline values: CDR1 LNHDA, CDR2 SQIVND (reference sequence). Here the CDR3 DNA reads TGTGCCAGTAGTGTATCGACTAGCGGGACATACGAGCAGTACTTC. The encoded protein is CASSVSTSGTYEQYF.

A word on this clone: The same CDR3 also results from other DNA sequences found in this sample. J is TRBJ2-3 and V is TRBV6-2 or TRBV6-3; D unclear. The CDR3 totals 12 residues. CDR1 is MNHEY and CDR2 is SVGEGT in the germline V gene. Trimming took 4 bases from V and 2 from J, leaving 4 bases between them. The CDR3 DNA follows: TGTGCCAGCAGTTCCTACACAGATACGCAGTATTTT. This encodes CASSSYTDTQYF.